The entry below gives a single T cell receptor (beta chain) sequence along with its context. The antigen is unknown. This sample is part of a study of cytomegalovirus exposure and HLA in healthy donors. The CDR3 consists of 15 residues. With 4 bases removed from V and 5 bases from J, the gap between germline ends came to 16 bases. Germline CDR1 reads SGHRS; CDR2 reads YFSETQ. Primers: 60 Vbeta forward and 13 Jbeta reverse. The data were produced by immunoSEQ multiplex PCR, yet TCRdb's version contains in-frame clones alone and is incomplete. Recorded for this sample: around 100,000 clones. Study results and caveats: Researchers catalogued roughly 150 TCR beta chains as cytomegalovirus-associated.

The sample comprised PBMCs. The chain combines TRBV5-1 with TRBJ2-1; D is perhaps TRBD2 (6 bases). The TCR originated in a man aged 35 to 55 in good health and CMV-seropositive. The CDR3 sequence: CASSTTSPANNEQFF. The CDR3 coding sequence is TGCGCCAGCAGCACCACTAGCCCCGCTAACAATGAGCAGTTCTTC.